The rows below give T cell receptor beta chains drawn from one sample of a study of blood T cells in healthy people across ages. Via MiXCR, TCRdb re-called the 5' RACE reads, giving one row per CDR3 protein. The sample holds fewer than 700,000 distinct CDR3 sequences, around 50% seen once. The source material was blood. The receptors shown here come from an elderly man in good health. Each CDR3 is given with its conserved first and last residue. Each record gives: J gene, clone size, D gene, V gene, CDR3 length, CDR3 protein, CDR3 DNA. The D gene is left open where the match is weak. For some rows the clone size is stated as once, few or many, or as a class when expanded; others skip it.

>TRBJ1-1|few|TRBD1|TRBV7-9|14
CASSVGQANTEAFF
TGTGCCAGCAGCGTAGGACAGGCCAACACTGAAGCTTTCTTT
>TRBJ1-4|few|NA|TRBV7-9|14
CASSLASGGEKLFF
TGTGCCAGCAGCTTAGCGTCGGGCGGTGAAAAACTGTTTTTT
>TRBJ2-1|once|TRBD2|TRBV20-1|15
CSARERGSSYNEQFF
TGCAGTGCTAGAGAGCGGGGGAGCTCCTACAATGAGCAGTTCTTC
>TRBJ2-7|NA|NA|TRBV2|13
CASSEAEAYEQYF
TGTGCCAGCAGTGAAGCGGAAGCTTACGAGCAGTACTTC
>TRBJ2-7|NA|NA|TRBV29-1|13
CSVGAMPTAEQYF
TGCAGCGTTGGAGCGATGCCGACTGCCGAGCAGTACTTC
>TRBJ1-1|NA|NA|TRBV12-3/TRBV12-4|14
CASSFAAENTEAFF
TGTGCCAGCAGTTTTGCGGCGGAGAACACTGAAGCTTTCTTT
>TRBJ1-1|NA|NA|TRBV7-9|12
CASSQENTEAFF
TGTGCCAGCAGCCAAGAGAACACTGAAGCTTTCTTT
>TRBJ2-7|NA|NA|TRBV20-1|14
CSARPQRLTYEQYF
TGCAGTGCTAGACCCCAGCGGCTCACCTACGAGCAGTACTTC
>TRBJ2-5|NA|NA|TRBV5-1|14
CASSASGTVETQYF
TGCGCCAGCAGCGCCTCCGGGACCGTGGAGACCCAGTACTTC
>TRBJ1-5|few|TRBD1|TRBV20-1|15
CSVRTGGYSNQPQHF
TGCAGTGTCCGGACAGGGGGTTATAGCAATCAGCCCCAGCATTTT
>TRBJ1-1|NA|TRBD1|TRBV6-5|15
CASSNPGQSNTEAFF
TGTGCCAGCAGTAATCCGGGACAGTCGAACACTGAAGCTTTCTTT
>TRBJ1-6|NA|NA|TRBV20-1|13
CSARVQHNSPLHF
TGCAGTGCTCGCGTACAGCATAATTCACCCCTCCACTTT
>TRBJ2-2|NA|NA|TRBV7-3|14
CASSSASGTGELFF
TGTGCCAGCAGCTCGGCATCGGGCACCGGGGAGCTGTTTTTT
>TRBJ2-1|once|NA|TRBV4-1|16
CASSPPRGESYNEQFF
TGCGCCAGCAGCCCCCCCCGAGGCGAATCCTACAATGAGCAGTTCTTC
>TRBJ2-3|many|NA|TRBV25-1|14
CASSDRAYTDTQYF
TGTGCCAGCAGTGACCGGGCCTACACAGATACGCAGTATTTT
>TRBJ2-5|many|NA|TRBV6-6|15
CASSYMSTIQETQYF
TGTGCCAGCAGTTACATGTCGACAATACAAGAGACCCAGTACTTC
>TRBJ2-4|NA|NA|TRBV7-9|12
CTSSPESYELYF
TGTACCAGCAGCCCCGAGAGCTACGAGCTGTACTTC